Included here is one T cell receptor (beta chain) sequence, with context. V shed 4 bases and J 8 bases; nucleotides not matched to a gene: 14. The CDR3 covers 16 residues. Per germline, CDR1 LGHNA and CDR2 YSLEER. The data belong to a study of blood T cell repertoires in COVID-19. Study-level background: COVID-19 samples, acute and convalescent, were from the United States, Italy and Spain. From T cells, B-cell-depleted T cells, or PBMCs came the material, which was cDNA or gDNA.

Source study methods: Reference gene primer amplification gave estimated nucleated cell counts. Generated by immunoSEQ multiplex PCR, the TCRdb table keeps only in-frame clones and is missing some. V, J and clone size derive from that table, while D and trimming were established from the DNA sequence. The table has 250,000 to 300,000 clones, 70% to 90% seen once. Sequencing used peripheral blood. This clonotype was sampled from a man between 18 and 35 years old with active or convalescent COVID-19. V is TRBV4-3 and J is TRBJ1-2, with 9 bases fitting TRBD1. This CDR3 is CASSLFSPTGGLGYTF. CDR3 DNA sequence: TGCGCCAGCAGCCTTTTCTCCCCTACAGGGGGCTTGGGCTACACCTTC.